This T cell receptor (beta chain) was documented in a study of blood T cell repertoires in COVID-19. This table comes from immunoSEQ multiplex PCR, and its TCRdb copy is limited to in-frame clones, with some not included. The table lists approximately 140,000 clones, 80% to 90% of them singletons. With 4 bases removed from V and 2 bases from J, the gap between germline ends came to 8 bases. The CDR3 has 13 amino acids. V gene TRBV12-3 or TRBV12-4 combines with J gene TRBJ1-1; D is perhaps TRBD1 (6 bases). The sample was peripheral blood. The sequence was collected from a woman aged 55 to 70 with COVID-19, enrolled during active disease. The CDR3 here is CASSYRVNTEAFF. The CDR3 coding sequence is TGTGCCAGCAGTTACAGGGTAAACACTGAAGCTTTCTTT.